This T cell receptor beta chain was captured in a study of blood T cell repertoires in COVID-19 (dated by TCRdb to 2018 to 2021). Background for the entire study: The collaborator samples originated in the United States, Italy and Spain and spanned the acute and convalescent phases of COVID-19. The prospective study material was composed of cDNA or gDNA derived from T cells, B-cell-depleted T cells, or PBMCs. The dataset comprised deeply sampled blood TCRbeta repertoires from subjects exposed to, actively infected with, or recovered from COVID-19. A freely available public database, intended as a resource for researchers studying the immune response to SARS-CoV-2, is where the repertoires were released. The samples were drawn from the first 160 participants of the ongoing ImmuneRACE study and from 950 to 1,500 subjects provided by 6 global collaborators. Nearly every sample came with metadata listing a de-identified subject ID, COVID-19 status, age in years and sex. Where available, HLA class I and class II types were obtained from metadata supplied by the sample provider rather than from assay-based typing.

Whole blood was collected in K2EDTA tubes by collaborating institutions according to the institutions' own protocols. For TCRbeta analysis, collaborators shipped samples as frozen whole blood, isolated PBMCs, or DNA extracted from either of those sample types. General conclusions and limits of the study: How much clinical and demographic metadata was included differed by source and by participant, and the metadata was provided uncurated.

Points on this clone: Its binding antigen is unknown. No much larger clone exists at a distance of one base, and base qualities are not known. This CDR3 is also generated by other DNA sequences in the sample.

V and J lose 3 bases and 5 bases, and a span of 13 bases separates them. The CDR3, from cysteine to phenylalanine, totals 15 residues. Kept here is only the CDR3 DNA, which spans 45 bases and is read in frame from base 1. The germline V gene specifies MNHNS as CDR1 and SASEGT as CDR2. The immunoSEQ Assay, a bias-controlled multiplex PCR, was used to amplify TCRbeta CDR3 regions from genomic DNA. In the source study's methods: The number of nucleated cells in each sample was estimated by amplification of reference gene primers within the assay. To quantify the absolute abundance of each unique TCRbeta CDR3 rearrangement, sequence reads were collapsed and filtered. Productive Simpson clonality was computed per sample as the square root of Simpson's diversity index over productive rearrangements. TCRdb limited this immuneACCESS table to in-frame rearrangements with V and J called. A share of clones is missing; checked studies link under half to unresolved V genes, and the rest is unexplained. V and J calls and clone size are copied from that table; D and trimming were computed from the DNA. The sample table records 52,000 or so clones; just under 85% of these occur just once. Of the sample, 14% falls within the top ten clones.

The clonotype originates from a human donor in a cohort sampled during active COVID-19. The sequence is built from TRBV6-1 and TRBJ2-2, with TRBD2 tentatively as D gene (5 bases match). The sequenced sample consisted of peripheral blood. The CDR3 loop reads CASSESRARTGELFF. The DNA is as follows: TGTGCCAGCAGTGAGTCGAGGGCCCGAACCGGGGAGCTGTTTTTT.